The clone carrying this T cell receptor beta chain has only a few counts. Its cognate antigen is unknown. Built from TCR beta cDNA, the libraries had unique molecular identifiers in them. A population of roughly 0.95 to 10 million T cells gave rise to a few hundred thousand cDNA molecules. MiXCR, applied by TCRdb to the PCR reads, yields one record per CDR3 protein. In the table there are 250,000 to 300,000 distinct CDR3 sequences, 36% of which are singletons. This entry comes from a study of post-analysis software for immune sequencing data. Across the whole study: Relapsing-remitting, secondary progressive and progressive-relapsing courses of multiple sclerosis were included. General study points: Patients had higher frequencies than controls of about five TRBV segments, including TRBV5-6, TRBV5-1 and TRBV20-1. Samples from a shared batch, those prepared together, strongly co-clustered by F measure.

The ends lost 5 bases at V and 2 bases at J; junction bases unmatched: 5. Germline-derived CDR1 and CDR2 are SGHTA and FQGNSA. This CDR3 spans 15 amino acids. The clonotype was recovered from a girl aged 5-17 years with multiple sclerosis. V is TRBV7-2 and J is TRBJ2-7, with 11 bases aligning to TRBD2. The specimen sequenced was blood. Here the CDR3 reads CASSTTSGTTYEQYF. CDR3 sequence (DNA): TGTGCCAGCAGCACGACTAGCGGGACCACCTACGAGCAGTACTTC.